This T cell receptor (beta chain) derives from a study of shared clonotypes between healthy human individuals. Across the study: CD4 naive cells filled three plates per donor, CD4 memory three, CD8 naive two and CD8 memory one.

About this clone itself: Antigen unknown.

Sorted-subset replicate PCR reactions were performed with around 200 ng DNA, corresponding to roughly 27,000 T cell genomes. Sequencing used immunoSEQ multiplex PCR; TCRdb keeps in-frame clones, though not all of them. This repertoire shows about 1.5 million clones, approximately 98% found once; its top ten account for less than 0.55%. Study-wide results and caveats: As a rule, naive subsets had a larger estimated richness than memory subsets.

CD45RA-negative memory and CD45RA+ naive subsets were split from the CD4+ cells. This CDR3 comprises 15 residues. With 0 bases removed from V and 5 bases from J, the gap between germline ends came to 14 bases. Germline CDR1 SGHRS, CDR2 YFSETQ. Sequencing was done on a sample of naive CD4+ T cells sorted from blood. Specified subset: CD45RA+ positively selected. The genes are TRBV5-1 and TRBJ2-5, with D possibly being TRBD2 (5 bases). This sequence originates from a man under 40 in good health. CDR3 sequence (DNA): TGCGCCAGCAGCTTGGGCTTTCGGGGTGGGGAGACCCAGTACTTC. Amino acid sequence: CASSLGFRGGETQYF.